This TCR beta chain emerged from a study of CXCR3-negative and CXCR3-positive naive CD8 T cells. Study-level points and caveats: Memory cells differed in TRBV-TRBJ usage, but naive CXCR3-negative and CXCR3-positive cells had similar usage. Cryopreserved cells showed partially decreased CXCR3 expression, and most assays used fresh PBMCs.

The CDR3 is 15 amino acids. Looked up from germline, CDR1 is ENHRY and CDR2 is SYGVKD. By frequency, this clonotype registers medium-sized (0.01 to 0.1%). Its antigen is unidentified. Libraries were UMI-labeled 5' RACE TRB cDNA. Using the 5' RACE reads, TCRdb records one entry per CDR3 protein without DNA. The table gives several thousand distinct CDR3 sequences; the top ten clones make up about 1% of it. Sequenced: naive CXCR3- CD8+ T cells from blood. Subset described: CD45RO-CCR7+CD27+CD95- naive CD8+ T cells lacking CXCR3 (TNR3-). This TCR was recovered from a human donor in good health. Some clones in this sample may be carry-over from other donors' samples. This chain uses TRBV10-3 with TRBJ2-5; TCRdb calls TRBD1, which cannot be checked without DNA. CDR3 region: CAISNIQGEQETQYF.